The 4 T cell receptor beta chains reported below all come from one sample, sequenced in a study of blood T cell repertoires in COVID-19. Method: immunoSEQ multiplex PCR; TCRdb's copy keeps in-frame clones and lacks some. The sample includes 200,000 to 300,000 clones, approximately 86% seen only once; the top ten take around 6.8%. The sequenced sample was peripheral blood. Receptor source: a woman aged 55 to 70 with active or convalescent COVID-19.

This clone has just one count. This chain connects TRBV14 to TRBJ2-3; D might be TRBD2 (6 bases). Germline V gene data show CDR1 as SGHDN and CDR2 as FVKESK. The CDR3 has 16 amino acids. V was shortened by 4 bases and J by 6 bases, with 20 bases between the two germline ends. For the CDR3, the DNA is TGTGCCAGCAGCCGGGGGGTACGGCGGGCCAAGGATACGCAGTATTTT. Translation: CASSRGVRRAKDTQYF.

V usage is TRBV28 and J usage is TRBJ1-6; tentatively, D is TRBD1 (5 bases). Germline V CDR1 and CDR2: MDHEN, SYDVKM. The CDR3 has 18 residues. V was pared by 5 bases and J by 0 bases, with 17 bases between. In nucleotides, the CDR3 is TGTGCCAGCAGTACAACCCGGACATCCAGCTCCTATAATTCACCCCTCCACTTT. Residues: CASSTTRTSSSYNSPLHF.

The chain is built from TRBV2 and TRBJ2-5; TRBD2 aligns across 12 bases. The CDR3 contains 15 residues. Germline-derived CDR1 and CDR2 are SNHLY and FYNNEI. V dropped 4 bases and J dropped 9; count of bases not matched to a gene: 9. The CDR3 loop is CASSGTSGAPRAQYF. The CDR3, as DNA: TGTGCCAGCAGTGGGACTAGCGGGGCTCCTAGGGCCCAGTACTTC.

This CDR3 reads CASSLDSRRGQRETQYF. In DNA, the CDR3 is TGTGCCAGCAGCTTAGATTCTCGGCGGGGGCAAAGGGAGACCCAGTACTTC. The rearrangement links TRBV11-2 to TRBJ2-5; D possibly corresponds to TRBD2 (7 bases). V shed 0 bases and J shed 5 bases, with 19 bases lying between them. Germline V gene data show CDR1 as SGHAT and CDR2 as FQNNGV. The CDR3 is 17 amino acids.